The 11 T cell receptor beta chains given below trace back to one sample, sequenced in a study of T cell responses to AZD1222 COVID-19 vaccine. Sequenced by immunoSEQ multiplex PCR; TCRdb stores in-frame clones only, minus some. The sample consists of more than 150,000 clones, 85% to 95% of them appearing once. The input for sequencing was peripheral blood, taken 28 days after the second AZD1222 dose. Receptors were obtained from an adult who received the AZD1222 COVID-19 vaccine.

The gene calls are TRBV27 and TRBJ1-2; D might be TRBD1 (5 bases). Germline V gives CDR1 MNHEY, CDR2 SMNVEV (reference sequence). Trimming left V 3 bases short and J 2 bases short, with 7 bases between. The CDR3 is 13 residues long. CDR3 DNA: TGTGCCAGCAGTTTCTCAGGGAACTATGGCTACACCTTC. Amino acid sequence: CASSFSGNYGYTF.

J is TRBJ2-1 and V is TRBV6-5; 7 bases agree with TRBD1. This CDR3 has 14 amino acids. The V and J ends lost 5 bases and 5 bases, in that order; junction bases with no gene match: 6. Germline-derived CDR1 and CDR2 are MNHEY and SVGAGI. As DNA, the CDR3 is TGTGCCAGCAGTACGACAGGGCCCCACAATGAGCAGTTCTTC. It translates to CASSTTGPHNEQFF.

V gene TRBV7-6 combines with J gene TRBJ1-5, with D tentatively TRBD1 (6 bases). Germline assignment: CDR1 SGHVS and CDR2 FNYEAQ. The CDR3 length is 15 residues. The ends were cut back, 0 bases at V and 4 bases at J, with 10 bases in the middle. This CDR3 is CASSLAAGENQPQHF. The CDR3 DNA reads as TGTGCCAGCAGCTTAGCGGCAGGGGAAAATCAGCCCCAGCATTTT.

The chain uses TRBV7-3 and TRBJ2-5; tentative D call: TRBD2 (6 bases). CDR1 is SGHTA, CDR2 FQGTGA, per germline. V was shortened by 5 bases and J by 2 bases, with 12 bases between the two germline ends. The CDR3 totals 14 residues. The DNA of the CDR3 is TGTGCCAGCAGCCGGAGGGGCGCGCAAGAGACCCAGTACTTC. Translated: CASSRRGAQETQYF.

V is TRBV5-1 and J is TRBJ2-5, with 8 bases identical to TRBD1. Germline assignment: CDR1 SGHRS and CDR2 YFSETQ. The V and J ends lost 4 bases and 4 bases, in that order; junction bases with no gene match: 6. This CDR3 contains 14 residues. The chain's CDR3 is CASSKGTGRETQYF. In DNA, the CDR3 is TGCGCCAGCAGCAAAGGGACAGGACGAGAGACCCAGTACTTC.

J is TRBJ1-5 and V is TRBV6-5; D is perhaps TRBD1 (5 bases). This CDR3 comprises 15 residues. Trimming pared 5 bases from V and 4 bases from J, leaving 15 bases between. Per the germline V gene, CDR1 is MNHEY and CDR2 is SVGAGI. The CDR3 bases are TGTGCCAGCAGTCCGGACACGGATGGGAATCAGCCCCAGCATTTT. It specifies CASSPDTDGNQPQHF.

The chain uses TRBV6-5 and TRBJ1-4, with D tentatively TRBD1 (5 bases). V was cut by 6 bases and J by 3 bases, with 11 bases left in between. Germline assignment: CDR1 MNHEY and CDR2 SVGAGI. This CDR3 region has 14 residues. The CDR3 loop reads CASSDGGSNEKLFF. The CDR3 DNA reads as TGTGCCAGCAGCGACGGGGGGTCTAATGAAAAACTGTTTTTT.

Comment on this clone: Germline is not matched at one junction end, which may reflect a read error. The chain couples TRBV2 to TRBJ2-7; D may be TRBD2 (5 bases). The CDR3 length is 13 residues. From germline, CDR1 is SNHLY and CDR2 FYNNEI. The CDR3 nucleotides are TGTGCCAGCAGAGAAGGGCGAGGGATCGAGCAGTACTTC. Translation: CASREGRGIEQYF.

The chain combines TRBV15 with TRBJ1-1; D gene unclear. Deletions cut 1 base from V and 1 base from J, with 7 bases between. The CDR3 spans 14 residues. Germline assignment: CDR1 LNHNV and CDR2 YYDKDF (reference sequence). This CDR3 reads CATSRGGTNTEAFF. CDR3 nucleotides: TGTGCCACCAGCAGAGGTGGAACGAACACTGAAGCTTTCTTT.

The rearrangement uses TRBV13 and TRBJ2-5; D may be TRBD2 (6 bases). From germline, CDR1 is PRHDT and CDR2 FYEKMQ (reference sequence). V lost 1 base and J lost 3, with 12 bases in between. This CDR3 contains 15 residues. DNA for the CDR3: TGTGCCAGCAGCTTAGCCGGCTGGGGGGAAGAGACCCAGTACTTC. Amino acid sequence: CASSLAGWGEETQYF.

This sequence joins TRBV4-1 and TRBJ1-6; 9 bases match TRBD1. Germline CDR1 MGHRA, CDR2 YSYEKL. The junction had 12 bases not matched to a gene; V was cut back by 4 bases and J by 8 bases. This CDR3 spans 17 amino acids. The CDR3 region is CASSPHPGQGLDSPLHF. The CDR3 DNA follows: TGCGCCAGCAGCCCCCACCCGGGACAGGGTTTGGATTCACCCCTCCACTTT.